The 15 T cell receptor beta chains presented below share a single source sample, sequenced in a study of beta chain features in type 1 diabetes. Overall study findings and caveats: Across all four CD4+ subsets, people with type 1 diabetes showed modestly shorter TCRB CDR3s.

No antigen has been assigned to these receptors. The study reverse transcribed the entire isolated RNA, so it sequenced expressed TCRB transcripts. The method was immunoSEQ multiplex PCR; TCRdb's version includes in-frame clones alone and lacks a portion of them. The sample gives roughly 340,000 clones, roughly 13% of which show up once; roughly 0.015% is in the top ten. What was sequenced was naive CD4+ T cells from blood. These receptors were obtained from a woman aged 18-35 years with type 1 diabetes.

V and J are TRBV7-9 and TRBJ2-7; D is undetermined. The CDR3 is 12 amino acids. The V end was cut by 0 bases, the J end by 3 bases, with 3 bases between. Germline CDR1 is SEHNR and CDR2 is FQNEAQ (reference sequence). The CDR3 nucleotides are TGTGCCAGCAGCTTAGCGCACTACGAGCAGTACGTC. It translates to CASSLAHYEQYV.

This clone has more than one count but fewer than ten. The chain uses TRBV6-6 and TRBJ2-1; D possibly corresponds to TRBD2 (6 bases). The V end was cut by 7 bases, the J end by 4 bases, with 14 bases between. Germline-derived CDR1 and CDR2 are MNHNY and SVGAGI (reference sequence). The CDR3 consists of 14 residues. CDR3 DNA sequence: TGTGCCAGCACCGGGGAGGTCCCATACAATGAGCAGTTCTTC. It encodes CASTGEVPYNEQFF.

In this sample, this clone turned up a few times. V and J are TRBV9 and TRBJ1-4; D may be TRBD1 (6 bases). The ends were cut back, 4 bases at V and 4 bases at J, with 14 bases in the middle. In germline, CDR1 is SGDLS, CDR2 YYNGEE. This CDR3 region has 15 residues. DNA for the CDR3: TGTGCCAGCAGCCCCTCGGGACAAGTTAATGAAAAACTGTTTTTT. Encoded protein: CASSPSGQVNEKLFF.

This clone was counted only a few times. The chain links TRBV28 to TRBJ1-5, with D tentatively TRBD1 (6 bases). The CDR3 extends over 12 amino acids. The V end was cut by 6 bases, the J end by 9 bases, with 12 bases between. Germline CDR1 MDHEN, CDR2 SYDVKM. CDR3 DNA sequence: TGTGCCAGCAGCGCCAAAGGGGGGCCCCAGCATTTT. Translating gives CASSAKGGPQHF. Full variable domain (missing parts from reference TRBV28 and TRBJ1-5): DVKVTQSSRYLVKRTGEKVFLECVQDMDHENMFWYRQDPGLGLRLIYFSYDVKMKEKGDIPEGYSVSREKKERFSLILESASTNQTSMYLCASSAKGGPQHFGDGTRLSIL.

This chain joins TRBV5-1 and TRBJ1-2; tentatively, D is TRBD1 (6 bases). V lost 3 bases and J lost 4, with 19 bases in between. CDR1 SGHRS and CDR2 YFSETQ come from the germline V gene. The CDR3 length is 16 residues. The CDR3 DNA follows: TGCGCCAGCAGCTCCAACAACTACGGACAGAGCTATGGCTACACCTTC. Translated, it gives CASSSNNYGQSYGYTF.

The J gene is TRBJ2-6, the V gene TRBV5-6; the D is unclear. CDR1 is SGHDT and CDR2 is YYEEEE in the germline V gene. The CDR3 consists of 14 residues. V was cut by 0 bases and J by 1 base, with 2 bases left in between. CDR3 DNA sequence: TGTGCCAGCAGCTTGGCTTCTGGGGCCAACGTCCTGACTTTC. Translation gives CASSLASGANVLTF.

This clone was seen a handful of times. The V call is TRBV27, the J call TRBJ2-1, with TRBD2 as a possible D gene (6 bases). Germline values: CDR1 MNHEY, CDR2 SMNVEV (reference sequence). V lost 2 bases and J lost 0, with 17 bases in between. This CDR3 is built from 18 residues. The CDR3 DNA is TGTGCCAGCAGTTTAACCCCAATTAGCGGAAGCTCCTACAATGAGCAGTTCTTC. This gives the protein CASSLTPISGSSYNEQFF.

A remark on this clone: The sample contains more than one DNA sequence encoding this CDR3. The CDR3 loop is CASSVLGQQETQYF. Written as DNA, the CDR3 is TGTGCCAGCAGCGTCCTCGGACAGCAAGAGACCCAGTACTTC. The chain carries TRBV9 and TRBJ2-5; the D gene is possibly TRBD1 (6 bases). Germline CDR1 is SGDLS and CDR2 is YYNGEE. The V gene lost 2 bases and the J gene lost 2 bases, with 10 bases spanning the gap. This CDR3 region has 14 residues. The variable domain in full, completed from reference TRBV9 and TRBJ2-5, reads DSGVTQTPKHLITATGQRVTLRCSPRSGDLSVYWYQQSLDQGLQFLIQYYNGEERAKGNILERFSAQQFPDLHSELNLSSLELGDSALYFCASSVLGQQETQYFGPGTRLLVL.

The rearrangement joins TRBV7-3 to TRBJ1-1; tentative D call: TRBD1 (6 bases). This CDR3 comprises 13 residues. Trimming removed 6 bases from V and 3 bases from J, with 11 bases in between. Germline V lookup: CDR1 SGHTA, CDR2 FQGTGA. The CDR3 bases are TGTGCCAGCAGGTTTACAGGGCACACTGAAGCTTTCTTT. Encoded protein: CASRFTGHTEAFF. The whole variable domain, filled in from reference TRBV7-3 and TRBJ1-1, reads GAGVSQTPSNKVTEKGKYVELRCDPISGHTALYWYRQSLGQGPEFLIYFQGTGAADDSGLPNDRFFAVRPEGSVSTLKIQRTERGDSAVYLCASRFTGHTEAFFGQGTRLTVV.

This clone occurred a few times. This rearrangement joins TRBV9 to TRBJ2-1; 8 bases map to TRBD2. CDR3 size: 15 residues. V was pared by 3 bases and J by 5 bases, with 7 bases of the junction left unmatched. Germline lookup yields CDR1 SGDLS and CDR2 YYNGEE. CDR3 sequence: CASSAIAGSDNEQFF. In nucleotides, the CDR3 is TGTGCCAGCAGCGCTATAGCGGGAAGCGACAATGAGCAGTTCTTC.

The CDR3 is CASTLTSGTSEQFF. DNA for the CDR3: TGCGCCAGCACTTTGACTAGCGGGACGAGTGAGCAGTTCTTC. J is TRBJ2-1 and V is TRBV5-1; 11 positions match TRBD2. The CDR3 contains 14 residues. Germline CDR1 and CDR2: SGHRS and YFSETQ. After removal of 6 bases from V and 9 bases from J, the junction contained 8 bases not matched to a gene.

Here the CDR3 DNA reads TGTGCCAGCAGTCCCTCAGGGTCCGAAAAACTGTTTTTT. It is translated as CASSPSGSEKLFF. J is TRBJ1-4 and V is TRBV28; D possibly corresponds to TRBD1 (5 bases). Trimming shortened V by 5 bases and J by 8 bases, and 12 bases separated the two germline ends. CDR1 and CDR2 from the germline V gene are MDHEN and SYDVKM. The CDR3 contains 13 residues.

This rearrangement joins TRBV4-3 to TRBJ1-3; D uncertain. The germline V and J ends were trimmed by 0 bases and 2 bases, with 11 bases remaining between them. The germline CDR1 and CDR2 sequences are LGHNA and YSLEER. This CDR3 has 16 residues. The CDR3 reads CASSQDVAGAGNTIYF. The CDR3 DNA reads as TGCGCCAGCAGCCAAGATGTGGCAGGCGCTGGAAACACCATATATTTT.

The chain couples TRBV7-3 to TRBJ2-3; no clear D gene. The germline V and J ends were trimmed by 3 bases and 2 bases, with 6 bases remaining between them. CDR3 length equals 13 residues. CDR1 and CDR2 from the germline V gene are SGHTA and FQGTGA. DNA for the CDR3: TGTGCCAGCAGCTTCACAAACACAGATACGCAGTATTTT. Amino acid sequence: CASSFTNTDTQYF.

This clone has more than one count but fewer than ten. The V and J genes are TRBV29-1 and TRBJ2-2; 8 bases agree with TRBD2. The V and J ends lost 4 bases and 1 base, in that order; junction bases with no gene match: 5. Germline CDR1 and CDR2: SQVTM and ANQGSEA. The CDR3 totals 15 residues. CDR3 DNA: TGCAGCGTTGGAGCCAGCGGGGGGAACACCGGGGAGCTGTTTTTT. Its protein is CSVGASGGNTGELFF.